These T cell receptor beta chains were read from a single sample in a study of T cell repertoires in cytomegalovirus infection. TCRdb re-analysed the reads in MiXCR, keeping a single row per CDR3 protein. This repertoire shows around 300,000 distinct CDR3 sequences, about 25% found once; its top ten account for approximately 13%. The sample taken for sequencing was PBMCs. These receptors were collected from a human donor in good health (CMV status not recorded). Some clones in this sample may be carry-over from other donors' samples. Each CDR3 is given with its conserved first and last residue. Fields, in order: V gene, D gene, clone size, J gene, CDR3 protein, CDR3 DNA. The D gene is left open where the match is weak. Part of the rows lack a size; the others show once, few, many or a class for expanded clones.

TRBV6-5	.	many	TRBJ2-1	CASSYSQGGRYNEQFF	TGTGCCAGCAGTTACTCGCAGGGGGGCCGGTACAATGAGCAGTTCTTC
TRBV28	.	.	TRBJ1-2	CAIQRNYGYTF	TGTGCCATCCAGAGGAACTATGGCTACACCTTC
TRBV20-1	TRBD2	.	TRBJ2-7	CSARGPRLAGGYEQYF	TGCAGTGCTAGAGGCCCTCGACTAGCGGGAGGGTACGAGCAGTACTTC
TRBV10-3	.	.	TRBJ2-1	CAISGMGGPGNEQFF	TGTGCCATCAGTGGAATGGGAGGTCCTGGGAATGAGCAGTTCTTC
TRBV6-1	.	once	TRBJ2-7	CASSELEGSYEQYF	TGTGCCAGCAGTGAGTTGGAGGGCTCGTACGAGCAGTACTTC
TRBV7-2	.	many	TRBJ1-1	CASSSQGFGTEAFF	TGTGCCAGCAGCTCTCAGGGGTTCGGCACTGAAGCTTTCTTT
TRBV2	.	.	TRBJ1-6	CASTAARANSPLHF	TGTGCCAGCACGGCGGCCAGGGCTAATTCACCCCTCCACTTT
TRBV29-1	TRBD1	few	TRBJ1-2	CSVGTAYSYGYTF	TGCAGCGTCGGGACAGCTTATTCCTATGGCTACACCTTC
TRBV7-8	.	many	TRBJ2-2	CASSRTGNTGELFF	TGTGCCAGCAGCAGGACGGGGAACACCGGGGAGCTGTTTTTT
TRBV15	.	.	TRBJ1-4	CATSRVPIRDINEKLFF	TGTGCCACCAGCAGAGTTCCCATCCGGGACATTAATGAAAAACTGTTTTTT
TRBV19	TRBD1	few	TRBJ2-3	CATLDRAPDTQYF	TGTGCCACCCTGGACAGGGCCCCAGATACGCAGTATTTT
TRBV20-1	TRBD1	once	TRBJ1-2	CSALGQGGRGYTF	TGCAGTGCTTTAGGACAGGGCGGTCGTGGCTACACCTTC
TRBV5-4	.	.	TRBJ1-1	CASSLSLENTEAFF	TGTGCCAGCAGCTTGAGTTTAGAGAACACTGAAGCTTTCTTT
TRBV5-1	.	.	TRBJ1-2	CASSLRNGANYGYTF	TGCGCCAGCAGCTTGCGAAACGGTGCTAACTATGGCTACACCTTC
TRBV28	.	many	TRBJ1-1	CASSPPGRTEAFF	TGTGCCAGCAGCCCCCCCGGCAGGACTGAAGCTTTCTTT
TRBV6-2/TRBV6-3	.	.	TRBJ2-2	CASTRLAGTGELFF	TGTGCCAGCACCCGGCTAGCTGGCACCGGGGAGCTGTTTTTT
TRBV7-9	.	few	TRBJ2-1	CASSTYGEQFF	TGTGCCAGCAGCACCTACGGTGAGCAGTTCTTC
TRBV7-2	.	many	TRBJ1-1	CASSLIWNTEAFF	TGTGCCAGCAGCTTAATCTGGAACACTGAAGCTTTCTTT
TRBV20-1	TRBD2	few	TRBJ2-3	CSARGAGLISDTQYF	TGCAGTGCTAGAGGAGCGGGATTGATCTCTGATACGCAGTATTTT
TRBV19	TRBD2	.	TRBJ2-1	CASSIGSRGLAGVEQFF	TGTGCCAGTAGTATTGGGTCGCGGGGGCTAGCGGGAGTTGAGCAGTTCTTC
TRBV28	.	few	TRBJ2-7	CASSPNLGREQYF	TGTGCCAGCAGTCCAAATCTGGGGCGCGAGCAGTACTTC
TRBV6-2/TRBV6-3	TRBD1	many	TRBJ1-5	CASSRTGNNQPQHF	TGTGCCAGCAGTCGGACAGGGAACAATCAGCCCCAGCATTTT
TRBV12-3/TRBV12-4	.	few	TRBJ2-7	CASSFTGGGGEQYF	TGTGCCAGCAGTTTTACAGGGGGAGGGGGCGAGCAGTACTTC
TRBV28	TRBD1	many	TRBJ1-1	CASSRRTGKFGAFF	TGTGCCAGCAGTCGGAGGACAGGGAAGTTCGGAGCTTTCTTT
TRBV12-3/TRBV12-4	.	.	TRBJ2-1	CASRSDSGSYNEEFF	TGTGCCAGCAGGTCGGACAGTGGGTCCTACAATGAGGAGTTCTTC
TRBV7-9	.	few	TRBJ1-2	CASSLIGREHGYTF	TGTGCCAGCAGCTTAATCGGCAGGGAGCATGGCTACACCTTC
TRBV6-2/TRBV6-3	TRBD2	few	TRBJ2-1	CASSYSAGGPYNEQFF	TGTGCCAGCAGTTACTCCGCGGGAGGACCCTACAATGAGCAGTTCTTC
TRBV11-2	.	many	TRBJ2-3	CASSLEVYTDTQYF	TGTGCCAGCAGCTTAGAGGTCTACACAGATACGCAGTATTTT
TRBV4-1	.	.	TRBJ2-2	CASSPHGRELFF	TGCGCCAGCAGCCCCCATGGCAGGGAGCTGTTTTTT
TRBV10-1	.	few	TRBJ2-5	CASSESGEVETQYF	TGCGCCAGCAGTGAATCAGGGGAGGTCGAGACCCAGTACTTC
TRBV2	.	few	TRBJ2-5	CANRALQETQYF	TGTGCCAACAGGGCACTACAAGAGACCCAGTACTTC
TRBV19	TRBD2	many	TRBJ2-1	CASRPGTSGHNEQFF	TGTGCCAGTAGACCCGGGACTAGCGGGCACAATGAGCAGTTCTTC
TRBV5-1	.	many	TRBJ1-4	CASSLDSFREKLFF	TGCGCCAGCAGCTTGGATTCTTTTCGTGAAAAACTGTTTTTT
TRBV7-2	.	many	TRBJ2-5	CASSSPGYQETQYF	TGTGCCAGCAGCTCGCCAGGGTACCAAGAGACCCAGTACTTC
TRBV9	.	few	TRBJ1-2	CASSRDGTYGYTF	TGTGCCAGCAGCCGGGACGGAACCTATGGCTACACCTTC
TRBV6-2/TRBV6-3	.	.	TRBJ1-1	CASSYMGNTEAFF	TGTGCCAGCAGTTACATGGGGAACACTGAAGCTTTCTTT
TRBV7-2	.	many	TRBJ1-2	CASSLQRTYNYGYTF	TGTGCCAGCAGCTTACAACGGACCTATAACTATGGCTACACCTTC
TRBV11-2	.	few	TRBJ2-3	CASSKDWKGTDTQYF	TGTGCCAGCAGCAAGGACTGGAAAGGCACAGATACGCAGTATTTT
TRBV28	TRBD1	.	TRBJ1-2	CASSLWEIQGNNYGYTF	TGTGCCAGCAGTTTATGGGAAATACAGGGGAACAACTATGGCTACACCTTC
TRBV12-3/TRBV12-4	.	.	TRBJ2-7	CASSSRALTYEQYF	TGTGCCAGCAGCTCCCGGGCGCTAACCTACGAGCAGTACTTC
TRBV7-9	TRBD2	.	TRBJ2-1	CASSQTSGSLSRGSYNEQFF	TGTGCCAGCAGCCAAACTAGCGGGAGTCTTTCACGGGGCTCCTACAATGAGCAGTTCTTC
TRBV7-2	TRBD2	many	TRBJ2-5	CASSSKRGGQETQYF	TGTGCCAGCAGCTCTAAGCGGGGGGGCCAAGAGACCCAGTACTTC
TRBV7-6	.	many	TRBJ2-7	CASSTGGENEQYF	TGTGCCAGCAGTACAGGGGGGGAGAACGAGCAGTACTTC
TRBV11-2	.	few	TRBJ1-1	CASSFQGGRNTEAFF	TGTGCCAGCAGCTTTCAAGGCGGAAGGAACACTGAAGCTTTCTTT
TRBV12-3/TRBV12-4	TRBD2	.	TRBJ2-3	CASSAGLADRTDTQYF	TGTGCCAGCAGTGCGGGACTAGCGGACCGCACAGATACGCAGTATTTT
TRBV7-2	.	many	TRBJ2-5	CASSLVGGGRQETQYF	TGTGCCAGCAGCTTAGTAGGGGGAGGCAGGCAAGAGACCCAGTACTTC
TRBV7-2	TRBD2	many	TRBJ2-1	CASSPGLAGGLYNEQFF	TGTGCCAGCAGCCCCGGACTAGCGGGAGGGCTGTACAATGAGCAGTTCTTC
TRBV11-2	.	.	TRBJ2-2	CASQLSGLANTGELFF	TGTGCCAGCCAACTCTCGGGCCTAGCGAACACCGGGGAGCTGTTTTTT
TRBV6-6	.	few	TRBJ2-7	CASSRIDYEQYF	TGTGCCAGCAGCCGCATAGACTACGAGCAGTACTTC
TRBV5-4	.	.	TRBJ2-3	CASSLEDRTDTQYF	TGTGCCAGCAGCTTGGAGGACCGCACAGATACGCAGTATTTT
TRBV7-2	.	many	TRBJ1-2	CASSLVSGAAPNYGYTF	TGTGCCAGCAGCTTAGTTTCGGGGGCCGCCCCTAACTATGGCTACACCTTC
TRBV28	.	.	TRBJ2-1	CASQPPSGTNNEQFF	TGTGCCAGCCAGCCCCCAAGCGGGACAAACAATGAGCAGTTCTTC
TRBV27	.	many	TRBJ2-1	CASSFTRVYGQFF	TGTGCCAGCAGTTTCACCAGGGTTTATGGGCAGTTCTTC
TRBV18	.	once	TRBJ1-1	CASSPVDSSSAEAFF	TGTGCCAGCTCACCAGTGGACAGCTCTTCGGCTGAAGCTTTCTTT
TRBV7-2	.	many	TRBJ2-5	CASSRNGSPNQETQYF	TGTGCCAGCAGCCGCAACGGGTCCCCCAACCAAGAGACCCAGTACTTC